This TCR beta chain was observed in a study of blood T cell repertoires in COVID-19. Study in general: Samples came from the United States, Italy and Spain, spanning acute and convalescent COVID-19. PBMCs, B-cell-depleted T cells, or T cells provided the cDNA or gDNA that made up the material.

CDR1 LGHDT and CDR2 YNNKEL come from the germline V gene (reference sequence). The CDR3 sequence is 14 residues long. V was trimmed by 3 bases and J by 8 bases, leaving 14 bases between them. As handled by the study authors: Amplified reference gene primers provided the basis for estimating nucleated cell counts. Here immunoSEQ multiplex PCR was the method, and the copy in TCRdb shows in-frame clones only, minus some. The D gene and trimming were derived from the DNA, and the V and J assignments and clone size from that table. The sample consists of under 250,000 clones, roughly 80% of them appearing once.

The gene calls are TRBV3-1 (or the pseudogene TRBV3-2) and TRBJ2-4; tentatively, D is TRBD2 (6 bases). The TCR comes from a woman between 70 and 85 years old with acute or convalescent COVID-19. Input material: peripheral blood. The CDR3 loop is CASSQTSTGDIQYF. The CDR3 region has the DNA TGTGCCAGCAGCCAGACGTCGACGGGGGACATTCAGTACTTC.